This TCR beta chain was sequenced during a study of immune evolution from preneoplasia to lung adenocarcinoma. Trimming at V came to 5 bases and at J to 3 bases, leaving 9 bases not matched to a gene. The CDR3 totals 15 residues. Germline CDR1 is SGHDN and CDR2 is FVKESK. The table came from immunoSEQ multiplex PCR; TCRdb's copy has only in-frame clones and leaves some out. The sample shows around 16,000 clones, 86% of them seen only once. Worth noting for this clone: The antigen is not known.

Regarding the study as a whole: Normal lung had highest clonality; later lesions appeared denser, more diverse.

Two lung cancer pathologists independently confirmed each histologic diagnosis. Macro-dissection enriched premalignant or tumor cells before nucleic acid extraction. The sequenced sample consisted of FFPE invasive lung adenocarcinoma tissue. The TCR was taken from a person aged 65 to 85 with invasive lung adenocarcinoma. The chain combines TRBV14 with TRBJ1-2, with 7 bases lining up with TRBD1. The DNA of the CDR3 is TGTGCCAGCAGCACTACAGGGGATTTCGACTATGGCTACACCTTC. Amino acids: CASSTTGDFDYGYTF.